The 17 T cell receptor beta chains reported below all come from one sample, sequenced in a study of regulatory T cells in long-lasting Graves disease. Stated time point: persistent/refractory GD, antithyroid drugs over 5 years with positive TRAb. PBMC RNA served as the TCR library source. HTBI primers from iRepertoire and Arm-PCR of CDR3 regions yielded the TCR beta libraries. A single record per CDR3 protein comes from TCRdb applying MiXCR to the multiplex PCR reads. The sample shows more than 650,000 distinct CDR3 sequences, about 32% of them seen only once. The specimen comprised peripheral blood mononuclear cells (PBMCs), sampled when the disease was refractory, from a patient treated with antithyroid drugs. Receptor source: a female donor with Graves disease.

As for this clonotype: Sequence at one end of the junction differs from germline and may be a read error. This chain links TRBV12-3 or TRBV12-4 with TRBJ1-2; D is uncertain. The CDR3 length is 16 residues. DNA of the CDR3: TGTGCCAGCAGTTTAATAAGAGCCTCAGCTAACTGTGGCTACACCTTC. This gives the protein CASSLIRASANCGYTF.

The chain employs TRBV18 and TRBJ2-5; D remains unclear. Trimming removed 3 bases from V and 2 bases from J, with 10 bases in between. Germline loops: CDR1 KGHSH, CDR2 LQKENI. The CDR3 extends over 14 amino acids. The CDR3: CASSPISAQETQYF. The CDR3 DNA reads TGTGCCAGCTCACCGATCAGCGCTCAAGAGACCCAGTACTTC.

This clonotype was detected a few times. This chain uses TRBV28 with TRBJ2-7; 11 nucleotides agree with TRBD2. The CDR3 is made up of 14 amino acids. Germline assignment: CDR1 MDHEN and CDR2 SYDVKM. The V segment lost 3 bases and the J segment 6 bases; nucleotides outside the gene matches: 4. The CDR3 region is CASSFLAGGTEQYF. The CDR3 DNA sequence: TGTGCCAGCAGTTTCCTAGCGGGAGGTACCGAGCAGTACTTC.

This clonotype was counted at least ten times. The J gene is TRBJ2-7, the V gene TRBV12-3 or TRBV12-4; no clear D gene. V was clipped by 1 base and J by 4 bases, with 8 bases between them. The CDR3 is 13 residues long. The CDR3 region is CASSLDGLYEQYF. For the CDR3, the DNA is TGTGCCAGCAGTTTAGACGGCTTATACGAGCAGTACTTC.

This clonotype was observed a few times. The V gene is TRBV5-6, the J gene TRBJ1-4; D is possibly TRBD1 (5 bases). From germline, CDR1 is SGHDT and CDR2 YYEEEE. V was pared by 3 bases and J by 10 bases, with 13 bases between. The CDR3 has 13 amino acids. The CDR3 DNA sequence: TGTGCCAGCAGCTCGGGGGGTAAGGCAAAACTGTTTTTT. This codes for CASSSGGKAKLFF.

This clonotype was seen many times. A read error may account for a junction end that differs from germline. The rearrangement links TRBV5-1 to TRBJ1-3; D gene unclear. The germline gives CDR1 SGHRS, CDR2 YFSETQ. The CDR3 has 14 amino acids. CDR3 bases: TGTGCCAGCAGTTTAGGGTCTTCTGGAAACACCATATATTTT. Protein: CASSLGSSGNTIYF.

This clonotype was seen ten or more times. J is TRBJ2-7 and V is TRBV10-3, with D tentatively TRBD2 (6 bases). Between the trimmed V and J ends, which lost 5 bases and 2 bases, there was a span of 13 bases. CDR1 is ENHRY and CDR2 is SYGVKD in the germline V gene. The CDR3 is 14 amino acids. The CDR3 region is CAISPGLATYEQYF. The CDR3 coding sequence is TGTGCCATCAGTCCGGGACTCGCGACCTACGAGCAGTACTTC.

This clonotype was counted many times. The J gene is TRBJ2-7, the V gene TRBV10-3; the match to TRBD1 covers 8 bases. The ends lost 2 bases at V and 6 bases at J; junction bases unmatched: 3. The CDR3 consists of 13 residues. CDR1 is ENHRY and CDR2 is SYGVKD in the germline V gene. CDR3 region: CAISEDRGSEQYF. As DNA, the CDR3 is TGTGCCATCAGTGAGGACAGGGGCAGCGAGCAGTACTTC.

The chain couples TRBV20-1 to TRBJ2-7, with 12 bases fitting TRBD1. The CDR3 runs 13 residues. Germline V gene sequence: CDR1 DFQATT, CDR2 SNEGSKA (reference sequence). V shed 4 bases, J shed 6 bases, and the junction held 4 bases outside the gene matches. This CDR3 reads CSAIGTGGLEQYF. The CDR3 region has the DNA TGCAGTGCTATCGGGACAGGGGGCCTCGAGCAGTACTTC.

The chain is built from TRBV20-1 and TRBJ1-6, with D maybe TRBD1 (6 bases). The germline V gene has CDR1 DFQATT and CDR2 SNEGSKA (reference sequence). The length of the CDR3 is 16 residues. V lost 1 base and J 5 bases, leaving 15 bases between the germline ends. Here the CDR3 reads CSARVLTGVDNSPLHF. In DNA, the CDR3 is TGCAGTGCTAGAGTTTTGACAGGTGTCGATAATTCACCCCTCCACTTT.

This clonotype was seen repeatedly, ten times or more. This sequence joins TRBV2 and TRBJ2-5; D might be TRBD1 (9 bases). V lost 9 bases to trimming and J lost 1 base, with 15 bases between them. Germline CDR1 reads SNHLY; CDR2 reads FYNNEI. The CDR3 has 14 amino acids. This CDR3 reads CASLAGQGQETQYF. The DNA for the CDR3 is TGTGCCAGTTTAGCGGGACAGGGCCAAGAGACCCAGTACTTC.

CDR3 loop: CASSLDITEAFF. The CDR3 DNA sequence: TGTGCCAGCAGCTTAGACATCACTGAAGCTTTCTTT. The gene calls are TRBV7-9 and TRBJ1-1, with D unresolved. There are 12 residues in the CDR3. Germline CDR1 and CDR2: SEHNR and FQNEAQ (reference sequence). Trimming removed 1 base at V and 4 bases at J, with 4 bases between.

At least ten counts were recorded for this clonotype. The chain employs TRBV28 and TRBJ1-2; D is undetermined. Trimming shortened V by 4 bases and J by 8 bases, and 11 bases separated the two germline ends. The CDR3 has 12 residues. From germline, CDR1 is MDHEN and CDR2 SYDVKM. CDR3 sequence reads: CASSSTFRGYTF. The CDR3 DNA sequence: TGTGCCAGCAGTTCGACTTTTCGGGGCTACACCTTC.

This clonotype came up a few times. The V and J genes are TRBV5-1 and TRBJ1-4; D not resolved. The CDR3 extends over 14 amino acids. Germline values: CDR1 SGHRS, CDR2 YFSETQ. The V gene lost 1 base and the J gene lost 8 bases, with 12 bases spanning the gap. CDR3 amino acids: CASSLHVRMEKLFF. The CDR3 bases are TGCGCCAGCAGCTTGCATGTTCGGATGGAAAAACTGTTTTTT.

In its sample, this clonotype was seen a few times. The chain joins TRBV2 to TRBJ1-3; D is undetermined. V was cut by 4 bases and J by 4 bases, with 8 bases left in between. The CDR3 is 13 amino acids. CDR1 is SNHLY and CDR2 is FYNNEI in the germline V gene. In DNA, the CDR3 is TGTGCCAGCAGTGGAGTGTCGGGAAACACCATATATTTT. The encoded protein is CASSGVSGNTIYF.

This clonotype was observed a few times. The chain is built from TRBV29-1 and TRBJ1-1; D may be TRBD1 (5 bases). CDR3 length: 13 amino acids. Germline CDR1 and CDR2: SQVTM and ANQGSEA. The germline V and J ends were trimmed by 3 bases and 4 bases, with 12 bases remaining between them. Here the CDR3 reads CSVEHDRGTEAFF. Written as DNA, the CDR3 is TGCAGCGTTGAGCACGATAGGGGCACTGAAGCTTTCTTT.

The CDR3 DNA reads TGTGCCAGCAGTTTATGCTCTAGGGATACGCAGTATTTT. As protein: CASSLCSRDTQYF. The chain carries TRBV27 and TRBJ2-3; D is unclear. The V end was cut by 1 base, the J end by 6 bases, with 8 bases between. CDR3 length: 13 residues. Per germline, CDR1 MNHEY and CDR2 SMNVEV (reference sequence).